This T cell receptor (beta chain) comes out of a study of immune heterogeneity within non-small cell lung tumors (dated by TCRdb to the late 2010s). With respect to the entire study: By histology, the tumors were 4 squamous cell carcinomas, more than nine non-squamous carcinomas and 1 tumor not otherwise specified. The study combined whole-exome sequencing, RNA-seq and TCR beta repertoire sequencing of multiple spatially distinct regions from each NSCLC tumor to examine intratumoral immune heterogeneity. Transcriptome data were available for just about 41 loci from about a dozen patients, whereas TCR repertoire analysis spanned 55 to 65 tumor loci from about 15 patients. Binding of neoantigens to the HLA alleles of each patient was predicted with netMHCpan-3.0 for mutant peptides of 8 to 11 amino acids. The paper's findings and limits, for the study overall: A statistically significant but moderate positive correlation (R 0.3 to 0.4) was observed between local T-cell repertoire clonality and local tumor mutational burden. Within a patient, the same dominant CDR3B clonotypes appeared at multiple loci, but different tumor locations also contained unique high-frequency clones. High-frequency TCR beta clonotypes were largely distinct between individual patients.

This clonotype is deemed medium-sized (0.01 to 0.1%). Its antigen is not yet known. Per-nucleotide qualities are absent, and no much larger clonotype sits a single base away. Taken from cysteine to phenylalanine, the CDR3 has 14 residues. The CDR3 DNA has 42 bases and is translated from base 1. The germline V gene (reference sequence) yields LNHDA for CDR1 and SQIVND for CDR2. Relative to germline, V is 4 bases shorter and J is 1 base shorter, with 11 bases between their ends. The TCR beta CDR3 region was amplified with a multiplex PCR system whose first round ran for approximately 10 cycles using 32 V-gene forward primers and 13 J-gene reverse primers. The first PCR round was done with a QIAGEN Multiplex PCR Kit, and the primer sequences were filed in Chinese patent CN105087789A. In a second PCR round, Illumina universal primers were added with the Phusion High-Fidelity PCR Kit. Sequencing of the TCR libraries was done on the Illumina HiSeq X Ten platform in paired-end mode with a 151 bp read length. The paper's data handling went like this. Reads without multiplex PCR primers were removed using Cutadapt, read pairs were merged using PEAR, and CDR3 regions were called using MiXCR with default settings. Shannon entropy measured repertoire diversity, and clonality was calculated as one minus the Shannon entropy divided by the ln of the count of productive unique sequences. A clonotype counted as a dominant or high-frequency T-cell clone when its frequency was 0.5% or higher. TCRdb handled the public reads itself, with Q25 trimming in fastp and clone calling in MiXCR, and kept productive beta chains. Rows are combined by CDR3 protein, so each entry shows the most common genes and DNA. In this record, the V and J calls reflect TCRdb's handling and not the investigators' own analysis. The sample table shows fewer than 11,000 distinct CDR3 sequences, and 26% are seen once. In total, the top ten clones hold roughly 27% of the sample.

The TCR template was genomic DNA extracted from bulk tumor tissue, and around 540 ng of gDNA was amplified for each sample. During surgery, multiple biopsies were taken from each primary tumor and placed as far apart as possible within the tumor mass. The study cohort was described as untreated, and the patients were newly diagnosed NSCLC cases having curative surgery. The donor group was made up of under 16 newly diagnosed non-small cell lung cancer patients undergoing surgery with curative intent. Resected tumor masses were reviewed by two independent pathologists. Sequencing was performed only on DNA and RNA samples of high quality.

Rearrangement joined TRBV19 to TRBJ2-7; the D gene is perhaps TRBD1, on 6 matching bases. Sample: lung tumor tissue. This receptor was taken from a woman aged 50 to 60 with non-small cell lung cancer. The base sequence is TGTGCCAGTAGTACAAACAGGGCATCCTACGAGCAGTACTTC. It encodes CASSTNRASYEQYF.